The clone carrying this T cell receptor (beta chain) was counted only a few times. This record belongs to a study of T cells in Graves' hyperthyroidism and ophthalmopathy. Amplified TCR beta CDR3 regions derived from RNA transcripts. With the HTBI primer set, the TCR CDR3 went through a first round of RT-PCR. TCRdb reprocessed the multiplex PCR reads via MiXCR and lists one record per CDR3 protein. The sample lists some 620,000 distinct CDR3 sequences, around 15% occurring once. It was considered stable Graves' hyperthyroidism when ophthalmopathy did not progress within 18 months. From germline, CDR1 is MDHEN and CDR2 SYDVKM. Trimming shortened V by 4 bases and J by 2 bases, and 15 bases separated the two germline ends. The CDR3 has 15 residues.

This TCR was sampled from a woman in her twenties or thirties with Graves' hyperthyroidism. Sample: blood. The rearrangement links TRBV28 to TRBJ2-7; D not resolved. The CDR3 DNA reads as TGTGCCAGCAGTTCAAGGTCCGGCCCCCCCTACGAGCAGTACTTC. The encoded protein is CASSSRSGPPYEQYF. The full variable domain, rest sourced from reference TRBV28 and TRBJ2-7, is DVKVTQSSRYLVKRTGEKVFLECVQDMDHENMFWYRQDPGLGLRLIYFSYDVKMKEKGDIPEGYSVSREKKERFSLILESASTNQTSMYLCASSSRSGPPYEQYFGPGTRLTVT.